This note documents a single T cell receptor (beta chain) sequence. Its target is not known. The data were taken from a study of cytomegalovirus exposure and HLA in healthy donors. Findings and caveats of the study: Sequencing had likely introduced a cluster of highly shared sequence variants as an artifact. As a later analysis revealed, the rate of TCR association differed by HLA locus, with DRB1 most and HLA-C fewest. Associated with HLA alleles at 0.05 false discovery rate in a later analysis were over 15,000 TCR beta sequences.

The PCR had 60 Vbeta and 13 Jbeta primers. Produced via immunoSEQ multiplex PCR; TCRdb's table is partial and in-frame only. The repertoire shows over 55,000 clones; the top ten hold roughly 15%. All the people who gave samples were healthy bone marrow donors. Germline CDR1 reads SGHVS; CDR2 reads FQNEAQ. The CDR3 is 17 amino acids. V lost 1 base to trimming and J lost 5 bases; unmatched junction nucleotides: 9. This chain links TRBV7-8 with TRBJ2-7, with 12 bases fitting TRBD1. Sample: PBMCs. This TCR was recovered from a boy under 18 in good health and CMV-seronegative. CDR3 residues: CASSLETGTGGFDEQYF. The CDR3 bases are TGTGCCAGCAGCTTAGAGACCGGGACAGGGGGCTTCGACGAGCAGTACTTC. Together with reference TRBV7-8 and TRBJ2-7, the CDR3 gives the full variable domain: GAGVSQSPRYKVAKRGQDVALRCDPISGHVSLFWYQQALGQGPEFLTYFQNEAQLDKSGLPSDRFFAERPEGSVSTLKIQRTQQEDSAVYLCASSLETGTGGFDEQYFGPGTRLTVT.